Listed below are T cell receptor beta chains from one sample, sequenced in a study of blood T cell repertoires in COVID-19. This table comes from immunoSEQ multiplex PCR, and its TCRdb copy is limited to in-frame clones, with some not included. The sample includes 12,000 to 15,000 clones, over 70% seen only once; the top ten take approximately 14%. Sequenced input: peripheral blood. The source of these receptors is a man aged 55 to 70 with acute or convalescent COVID-19. CDR3s include the opening cysteine and the closing phenylalanine or tryptophan. Fields, in order: D gene, CDR3 length, J gene, V gene, clone size, CDR3 DNA, CDR3 protein. The D gene is left open where the match is weak. Clone size, where shown, is once, few, many, or a class for clones that have expanded.

. | 13 | TRBJ1-2 | TRBV12-3/TRBV12-4 | . | TGTGCCAGCAGCTCGGACAGCAACTATGGCTACACCTTC | CASSSDSNYGYTF
. | 12 | TRBJ2-7 | TRBV6-2/TRBV6-3 | few | TGTGCCAGCAGCGGACAGTCCTACGAGCAGTACTTC | CASSGQSYEQYF
. | 13 | TRBJ2-2 | TRBV24-1 | . | TGTGCCACCAGTGATTTAGCCACCGGGGAGCTGTTTTTT | CATSDLATGELFF
. | 14 | TRBJ2-1 | TRBV9 | . | TGTGCCAGCAGCCCCCCCCCGAGCTACAATGAGCAGTTCTTC | CASSPPPSYNEQFF
TRBD2 | 13 | TRBJ2-7 | TRBV6-5 | . | TGTGCCAGCATTCTAGCGGGAGCTTACGAGCAGTACTTC | CASILAGAYEQYF
. | 15 | TRBJ1-3 | TRBV7-8 | . | TGTGCCAGCAGCGGGACCGGGACAACTGGAAACACCATATATTTT | CASSGTGTTGNTIYF
TRBD1 | 17 | TRBJ1-4 | TRBV7-9 | . | TGTGCCAGCAGCAGAGGACAGGGACCCCCCGGTGGAGAAAAACTGTTTTTT | CASSRGQGPPGGEKLFF
. | 16 | TRBJ1-2 | TRBV9 | once | TGTGCCAGCAGCTTCCAAACGGGGAGACTTGGGAATGGCTACACCTTC | CASSFQTGRLGNGYTF
TRBD2 | 16 | TRBJ2-7 | TRBV6-2/TRBV6-3 | . | TGTGCCAGCAGCAAGGGAATAGCGGGGGACCCCTACGAGCAGTACTTC | CASSKGIAGDPYEQYF
TRBD1 | 12 | TRBJ1-2 | TRBV19 | . | TGTGCCAGTGAAGACAGGGGAAAGGGCTACACCTTC | CASEDRGKGYTF
TRBD1 | 17 | TRBJ2-7 | TRBV23-1 | . | TGCGCCAGCAGTCAACCGGGTCTGACAGGGGACCCCTACGAGCAGTACTTC | CASSQPGLTGDPYEQYF
TRBD2 | 22 | TRBJ2-1 | TRBV30 | once | TGTGCCTGGAGTGTACGGAGGACCGGAAGGCTAGCGGGCAGGGGAGTTTACAATGAGCAGTTCTTC | CAWSVRRTGRLAGRGVYNEQFF
. | 15 | TRBJ1-2 | TRBV3-1/TRBV3-2 | . | TGTGCCAGCAGCCAAGCCTCGACAGGTCCCTATGGCTACACCTTC | CASSQASTGPYGYTF
. | 14 | TRBJ1-1 | TRBV5-1 | . | TGCGCCAGCAGCGATACAGGGTCAACTTCAGAAGCTTTCTTT | CASSDTGSTSEAFF
TRBD1 | 15 | TRBJ1-2 | TRBV19 | . | TGTGCCAGTAGTACCTTCAGGGACAGCTACTATGGCTACACCTTC | CASSTFRDSYYGYTF
TRBD2 | 19 | TRBJ2-7 | TRBV5-1 | . | TGCGCCAGCAGTATTTGGGCCGCGGGGCTAGCGGGTTTTTCCTACGAGCAGTACTTC | CASSIWAAGLAGFSYEQYF
. | 14 | TRBJ1-1 | TRBV28 | . | TGTGCCAGCAGTGTGGGGGGGGCAGGCACTGAAGCTTTCTTT | CASSVGGAGTEAFF
. | 16 | TRBJ1-2 | TRBV3-1/TRBV3-2 | . | TGTGCCAGCAGCCAACGGACTCCGTACCCCTACTATGGCTACACCTTC | CASSQRTPYPYYGYTF
. | 14 | TRBJ1-5 | TRBV6-5 | . | TGTGCCAGCAGCCCACACAGGGTAGGGCAGCCCCAGCATTTT | CASSPHRVGQPQHF
TRBD2 | 16 | TRBJ2-7 | TRBV7-2 | . | TGTGCCAGCAGCGTCCGACTAGCGGGGGGGCTCGGCGAGCAGTACTTC | CASSVRLAGGLGEQYF
TRBD2 | 15 | TRBJ2-3 | TRBV7-3 | medium-sized | TGTGCCAGCAGCCGTAGCGGGGGGAGCACAGATACGCAGTATTTT | CASSRSGGSTDTQYF
TRBD2 | 16 | TRBJ2-2 | TRBV2 | medium-sized | TGTGCCAGCAGTGGCCCGGGACTAGGACCAACCGGGGAGCTGTTTTTT | CASSGPGLGPTGELFF
TRBD2 | 15 | TRBJ2-7 | TRBV5-1 | . | TGCGCCAGCAGTTTAACTAGCGGGGGAGGTTACGAGCAGTACTTC | CASSLTSGGGYEQYF
. | 14 | TRBJ1-1 | TRBV6-5 | . | TGTGCCAGCAGAAACCTTGAGGGGACTACTGAAGCTTTCTTT | CASRNLEGTTEAFF
TRBD1 | 14 | TRBJ2-7 | TRBV2 | . | TGTGCCAGCAAGGACAGGCCGAGCTCCTACGAGCAGTACTTC | CASKDRPSSYEQYF
. | 14 | TRBJ1-2 | TRBV5-1 | . | TGCGCCAGCAGCATGCAGGGGAGGGACTATGGCTACACCTTC | CASSMQGRDYGYTF
TRBD1 | 14 | TRBJ1-6 | TRBV10-3 | once | TGTGCCATCAGTCCAACAGGGGGCAATTCACCCCTCCACTTT | CAISPTGGNSPLHF
TRBD2 | 15 | TRBJ2-1 | TRBV20-1 | . | TGCAGTGCTAGTGTCCCGAGGGAGGGCCGGTATGAGCAGTTCTTC | CSASVPREGRYEQFF
. | 14 | TRBJ1-3 | TRBV28 | . | TGTGCCAGCAGTTTCCTGGCCTCTGGAAACACCATATATTTT | CASSFLASGNTIYF
. | 14 | TRBJ1-5 | TRBV19 | . | TGTGCCAGTAGTGGGAGGGACAACAATCAGCCCCAGCATTTT | CASSGRDNNQPQHF
TRBD1 | 16 | TRBJ1-2 | TRBV30 | . | TGTGCCTGGAGTGCGAAACAGGGGGGGGTAAACTATGGCTACACCTTC | CAWSAKQGGVNYGYTF
TRBD2 | 15 | TRBJ2-1 | TRBV5-5 | . | TGTGCCAGCAGCCCGGGACTAGCGGGAGCGGATGAGCAGTTCTTC | CASSPGLAGADEQFF
TRBD2 | 16 | TRBJ2-3 | TRBV6-2/TRBV6-3 | . | TGTGCCAGCAGTTACTCGGCAGGGAGGGGCACAGATACGCAGTATTTT | CASSYSAGRGTDTQYF
TRBD1 | 17 | TRBJ1-3 | TRBV7-2 | . | TGTGCCAGCAGCTTACAGACAGGGGGGTCTACTGGAAACACCATATATTTT | CASSLQTGGSTGNTIYF
TRBD1 | 14 | TRBJ1-4 | TRBV7-9 | . | TGTGCCAGCAGCTCCGGACAGGCAAATGAAAAACTGTTTTTT | CASSSGQANEKLFF
. | 14 | TRBJ1-6 | TRBV29-1 | . | TGCAGCGTTGCCCCCAGGGCCAGGAATTCACCCCTCCACTTT | CSVAPRARNSPLHF
. | 16 | TRBJ1-6 | TRBV6-5 | once | TGTGCCAGCAGTTATTCAGAGGGGGACGGCAGTGCACCCCTCCACTTT | CASSYSEGDGSAPLHF
TRBD2 | 14 | TRBJ2-7 | TRBV5-1 | medium-sized | TGCGCCAGCAGCCCTCTAGCGGGCGCCTACGAGCAGTACTTC | CASSPLAGAYEQYF
. | 14 | TRBJ2-7 | TRBV5-1 | . | TGCGCCAGCTCACGGTCCGGGACAACCGTCGAGCAGTACTTC | CASSRSGTTVEQYF
. | 14 | TRBJ2-3 | TRBV10-3 | . | TGTGCCATCAATCCTGCCGGTTCTACAGATACGCAGTATTTT | CAINPAGSTDTQYF
TRBD1 | 14 | TRBJ2-7 | TRBV11-1 | . | TGTGCCAGCAGCTTAGGCACAGGGGCCTACGAGCAGTACTTC | CASSLGTGAYEQYF